This TCR beta chain was identified in a study of T cell responses to AZD1222 COVID-19 vaccine. Notes on the study in general: Spike-specific TCR breadth rose after two AZD1222 doses, and depth rose as well.

Here immunoSEQ multiplex PCR was the method, and the copy in TCRdb shows in-frame clones only, minus some. The data contain approximately 170,000 clones, 87% of them singletons. Trimming shortened V by 1 base and J by 7 bases, and 6 bases separated the two germline ends. The length of the CDR3 is 12 residues. In the case of this clone: What it recognizes is unknown.

The receptor comes from an adult who received the AZD1222 COVID-19 vaccine. V is TRBV12-3 or TRBV12-4 and J is TRBJ2-3; no clear D gene. Material: peripheral blood, obtained 28 days after the second AZD1222 dose. The CDR3 region has the DNA TGTGCCAGCAGTTTAGTCAGGAATACGCAGTATTTT. Residues: CASSLVRNTQYF.